This note documents a single T cell receptor (beta chain) sequence. TCRdb recomputed calls from the RACE reads with MiXCR, one row per CDR3 protein. The table includes about 380,000 distinct CDR3 sequences, 4.5% to 5.5% detected once. The data belong to a study of human T cells and chemical hapten exposure. This CDR3 is 15 amino acids long. Per germline, CDR1 LNHNV and CDR2 YYDKDF (reference sequence). The V end was cut by 0 bases, the J end by 2 bases, with 11 bases between. The sample's time point: pre-sensitization, week 0. Treatment denoted: therapeutic diphenylcyclopropenone sensitization with weekly scalp DPC.

V is TRBV15 and J is TRBJ2-7; tentatively, D is TRBD1 (5 bases). This material consisted of whole blood, taken in connection with sensitization to the hapten diphenylcyclopropenone (DPC). The source is a woman between 50 and 59 years old with alopecia areata. Some clones in this sample may be carry-over from other donors' samples. This chain's CDR3 is CATSRDTGSPYEQYF. DNA for the CDR3: TGTGCCACCAGCAGAGATACAGGTAGTCCCTACGAGCAGTACTTC.